This TCR beta chain was captured in a study of technical replicates of blood from a handful of donors. Sequencing was performed with immunoSEQ multiplex PCR; in TCRdb, only in-frame clones are kept and a portion is missing. The table lists 50,000 to 80,000 clones, approximately 88% of them singletons, with 4% to 5% in the top ten. The table lists this clone with a few counts. Trimming took 5 bases from V and 7 from J, leaving 18 bases between them. The germline CDR1 and CDR2 sequences are SGHVS and FQNEAQ. The CDR3 is 14 amino acids. The V call is TRBV7-8, the J call TRBJ2-7; D gene uncertain. This TCR was sampled from a human donor in good health. Some clones in this sample may be carry-over from other donors' samples. Sequencing was done on a sample of PBMCs. Here the CDR3 DNA reads TGTGCCAGCAGCCAAACAGAGATCGCGTCGGAGCAGTACTTC. Encoded protein: CASSQTEIASEQYF.